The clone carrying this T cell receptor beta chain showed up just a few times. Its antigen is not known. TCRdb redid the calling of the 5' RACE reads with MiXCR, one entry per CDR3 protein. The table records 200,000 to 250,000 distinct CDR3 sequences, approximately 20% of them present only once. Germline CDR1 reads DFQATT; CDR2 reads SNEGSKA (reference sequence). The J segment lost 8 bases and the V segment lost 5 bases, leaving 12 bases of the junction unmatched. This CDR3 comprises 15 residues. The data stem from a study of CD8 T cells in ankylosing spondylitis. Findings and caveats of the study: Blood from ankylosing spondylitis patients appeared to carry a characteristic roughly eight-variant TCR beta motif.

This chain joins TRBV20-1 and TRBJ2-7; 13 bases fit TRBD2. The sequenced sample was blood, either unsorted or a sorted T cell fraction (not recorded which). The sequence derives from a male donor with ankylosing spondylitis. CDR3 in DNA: TGCAGTGCTCCCACCGGGACTAGCGGGATAGATCAGCAGTACTTC. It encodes CSAPTGTSGIDQQYF.